These T cell receptor beta chains were read from a single sample in a study of CD4 T cells in relation to SARS-CoV-2 and coronaviruses. The repertoire was sequenced with immunoSEQ multiplex PCR; TCRdb's copy has only in-frame clones and lacks some. The sample has some 22,000 clones; about 80% are singletons. Antigen specificity for these receptors is unknown. Sample: CD4+ T cells from PBMCs, cultured in vitro. The receptors come from a human donor in good health. The CDR3 runs from the conserved cysteine through the conserved F or W. Fields, in order: J gene, D gene, clone size, V gene, CDR3 protein, CDR3 DNA. The D gene is left open where the match is weak. Part of the rows lack a size; the others show once, few, many or a class for expanded clones.

TRBJ2-1 | - | - | TRBV30 | CAWSVVNVAHEQFF | TGTGCCTGGAGTGTAGTTAACGTCGCGCATGAGCAGTTCTTC
TRBJ2-5 | - | - | TRBV5-1 | CASSLAEVGVRTQYF | TGCGCCAGCAGCTTGGCGGAGGTGGGCGTTCGGACCCAGTACTTC
TRBJ2-7 | - | - | TRBV3-1/TRBV3-2 | CASSQTSFSYEQYF | TGTGCCAGCAGCCAGACTAGTTTTTCCTACGAGCAGTACTTC
TRBJ1-5 | - | - | TRBV24-1 | CATSDPDQPQHF | TGTGCCACCAGTGATCCTGATCAGCCCCAGCATTTT
TRBJ2-6 | - | - | TRBV7-8 | CASSPVAGANVLTF | TGTGCCAGCAGCCCCGTCGCCGGGGCCAACGTCCTGACTTTC
TRBJ2-7 | - | - | TRBV7-9 | CASSPAADYEQYF | TGTGCCAGCAGCCCCGCAGCGGACTACGAGCAGTACTTC
TRBJ2-7 | - | - | TRBV3-1/TRBV3-2 | CASSQGGGLGQYF | TGTGCCAGCAGCCAGGGAGGCGGGTTGGGGCAGTACTTC
TRBJ2-7 | TRBD2 | - | TRBV2 | CASSRTSSPYEQYF | TGTGCCAGCTCCAGGACTAGCAGTCCCTACGAGCAGTACTTC
TRBJ1-5 | - | - | TRBV28 | CASSLSSYSNQPQHF | TGTGCCAGCAGTTTATCATCCTATAGCAATCAGCCCCAGCATTTT
TRBJ1-2 | - | few | TRBV7-9 | CASSFDRFLAYGYTF | TGTGCCAGCAGTTTTGACAGGTTCCTGGCCTATGGCTACACCTTC
TRBJ2-2 | - | - | TRBV6-4 | CASSDDGNGELFF | TGTGCCAGCAGTGACGACGGAAACGGGGAGCTGTTTTTT
TRBJ2-5 | - | - | TRBV4-1 | CASSQDRDRGVETQYF | TGCGCCAGCAGCCAAGACCGGGACCGCGGGGTGGAGACCCAGTACTTC
TRBJ1-6 | - | - | TRBV3-1/TRBV3-2 | CASTQNNYNSPLHF | TGTGCCAGCACCCAGAACAACTATAATTCACCCCTCCACTTT
TRBJ1-2 | - | - | TRBV9 | CASSVGVFGAYGYTF | TGTGCCAGCAGCGTGGGAGTATTTGGGGCCTATGGCTACACCTTC
TRBJ1-3 | TRBD1 | - | TRBV7-9 | CASSLGQGPSGNTIYF | TGTGCCAGCAGCTTGGGACAGGGGCCCTCTGGAAACACCATATATTTT
TRBJ1-1 | TRBD1 | - | TRBV6-5 | CASSYADRATTFF | TGTGCCAGCAGTTACGCGGACAGGGCGACGACTTTCTTT
TRBJ2-7 | - | - | TRBV7-9 | CASSPDYEQYF | TGTGCCAGCAGCCCTGACTACGAGCAGTACTTC
TRBJ1-2 | TRBD1 | once | TRBV19 | CASTPSRQGNYGYTF | TGTGCCAGTACCCCAAGCCGACAGGGTAACTATGGCTACACCTTC
TRBJ2-7 | - | few | TRBV7-3 | CASSSRGTVYEQYF | TGTGCCAGCAGCTCCCGGGGGACAGTCTACGAGCAGTACTTC
TRBJ2-1 | TRBD2 | - | TRBV9 | CASSVSSGSSHEQFF | TGTGCCAGCAGCGTATCTAGCGGGAGCAGTCATGAGCAGTTCTTC
TRBJ1-6 | TRBD1 | - | TRBV2 | CASMGRGRAFDSPLHF | TGTGCCAGCATGGGCAGGGGGCGTGCTTTCGATTCACCCCTCCACTTT
TRBJ2-7 | - | - | TRBV9 | CASSVGGSGSYEQYF | TGTGCCAGCAGCGTAGGTGGGTCAGGCTCCTACGAGCAGTACTTC